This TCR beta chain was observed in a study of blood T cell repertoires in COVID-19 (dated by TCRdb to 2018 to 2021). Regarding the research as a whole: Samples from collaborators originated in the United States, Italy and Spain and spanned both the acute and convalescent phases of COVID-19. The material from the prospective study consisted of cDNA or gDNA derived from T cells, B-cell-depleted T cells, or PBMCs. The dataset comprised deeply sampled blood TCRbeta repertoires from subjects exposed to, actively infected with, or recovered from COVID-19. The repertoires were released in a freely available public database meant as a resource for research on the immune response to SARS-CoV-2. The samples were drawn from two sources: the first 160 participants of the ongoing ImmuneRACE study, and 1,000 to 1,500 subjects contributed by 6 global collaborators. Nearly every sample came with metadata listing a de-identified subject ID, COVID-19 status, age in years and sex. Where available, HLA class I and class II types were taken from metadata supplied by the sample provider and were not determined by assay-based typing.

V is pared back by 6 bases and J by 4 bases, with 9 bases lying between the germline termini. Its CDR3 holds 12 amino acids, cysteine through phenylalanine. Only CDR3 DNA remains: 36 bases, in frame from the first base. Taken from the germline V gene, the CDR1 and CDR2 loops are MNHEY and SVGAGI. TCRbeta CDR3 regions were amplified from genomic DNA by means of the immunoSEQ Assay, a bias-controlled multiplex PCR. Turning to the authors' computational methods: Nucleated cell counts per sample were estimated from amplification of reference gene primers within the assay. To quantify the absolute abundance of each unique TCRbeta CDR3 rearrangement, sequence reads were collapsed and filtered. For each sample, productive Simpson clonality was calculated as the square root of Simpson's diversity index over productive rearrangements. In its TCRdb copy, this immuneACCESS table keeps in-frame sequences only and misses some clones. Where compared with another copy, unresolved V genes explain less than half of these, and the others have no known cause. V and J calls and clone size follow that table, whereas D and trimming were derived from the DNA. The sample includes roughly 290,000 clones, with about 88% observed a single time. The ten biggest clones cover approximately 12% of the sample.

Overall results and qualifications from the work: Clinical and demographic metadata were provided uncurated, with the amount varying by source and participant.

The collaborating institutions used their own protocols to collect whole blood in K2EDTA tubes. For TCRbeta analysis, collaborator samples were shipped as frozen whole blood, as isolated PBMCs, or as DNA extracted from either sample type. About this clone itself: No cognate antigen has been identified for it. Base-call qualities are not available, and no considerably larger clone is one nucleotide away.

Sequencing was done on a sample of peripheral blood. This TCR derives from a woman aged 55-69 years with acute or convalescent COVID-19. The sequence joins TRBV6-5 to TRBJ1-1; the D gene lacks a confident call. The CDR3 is CASSHGSTEAFF. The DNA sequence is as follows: TGTGCCAGCAGCCACGGTAGCACTGAAGCTTTCTTT.